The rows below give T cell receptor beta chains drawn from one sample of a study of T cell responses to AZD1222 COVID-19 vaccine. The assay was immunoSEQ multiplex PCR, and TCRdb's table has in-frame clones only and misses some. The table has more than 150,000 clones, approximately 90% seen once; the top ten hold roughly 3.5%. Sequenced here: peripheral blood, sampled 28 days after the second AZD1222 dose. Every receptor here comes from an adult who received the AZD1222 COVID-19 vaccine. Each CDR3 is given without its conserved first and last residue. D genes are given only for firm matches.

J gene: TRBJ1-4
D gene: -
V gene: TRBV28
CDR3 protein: ASSRVSANEKLF

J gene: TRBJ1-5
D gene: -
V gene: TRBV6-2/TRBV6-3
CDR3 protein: ASSPTNQPQH

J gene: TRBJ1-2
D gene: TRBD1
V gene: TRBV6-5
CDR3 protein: ASSRGQGDYGYT

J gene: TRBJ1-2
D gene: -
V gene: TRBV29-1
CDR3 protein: SSLDYYGYT

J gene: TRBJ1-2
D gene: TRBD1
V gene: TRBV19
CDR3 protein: ASKDRENYGYT

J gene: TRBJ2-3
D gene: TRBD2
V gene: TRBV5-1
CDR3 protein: ASSFQTSGSTSTDTQY

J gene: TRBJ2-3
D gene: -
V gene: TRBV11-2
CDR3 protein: ASSLEGRHTDTQY

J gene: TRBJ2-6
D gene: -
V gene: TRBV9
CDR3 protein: ASSARAGANVLT

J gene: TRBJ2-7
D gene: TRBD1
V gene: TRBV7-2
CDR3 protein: ASSLTGTEPYEQY

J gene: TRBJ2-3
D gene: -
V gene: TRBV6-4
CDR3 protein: ASSDKGWDTQY

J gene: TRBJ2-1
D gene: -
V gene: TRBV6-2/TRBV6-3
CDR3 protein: ASSRFSEQF

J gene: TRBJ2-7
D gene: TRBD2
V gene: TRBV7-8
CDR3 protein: ASSRDPMKAGNYEQY

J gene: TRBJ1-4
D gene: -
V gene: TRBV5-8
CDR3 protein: ASSTPWVGEKLF

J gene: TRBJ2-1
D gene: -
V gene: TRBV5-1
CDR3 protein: ASSLGPFNEQF

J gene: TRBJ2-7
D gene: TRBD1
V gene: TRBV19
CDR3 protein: ASSMGTGAYEQY

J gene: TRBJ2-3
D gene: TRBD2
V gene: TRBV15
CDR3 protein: ATSVSGRAGTDTQY

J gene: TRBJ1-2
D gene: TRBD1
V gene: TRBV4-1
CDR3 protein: ASSPLGGQGDGYT

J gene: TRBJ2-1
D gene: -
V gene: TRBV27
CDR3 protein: ASSGSGNEQF

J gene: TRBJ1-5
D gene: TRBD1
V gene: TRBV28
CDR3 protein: ASSSGQGIVRNQPQH

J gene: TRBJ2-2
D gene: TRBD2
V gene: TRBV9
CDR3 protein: ASTPLAGDTGELF

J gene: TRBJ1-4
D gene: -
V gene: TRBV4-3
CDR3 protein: ASSQDWWGTNEKLF

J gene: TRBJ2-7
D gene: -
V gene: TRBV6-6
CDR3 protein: ASSQTGTPAYEQY

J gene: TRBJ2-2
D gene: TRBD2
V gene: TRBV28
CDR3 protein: ASSLLRRRLAGAGELF

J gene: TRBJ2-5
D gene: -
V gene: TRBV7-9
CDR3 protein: ASTLARATAETQY

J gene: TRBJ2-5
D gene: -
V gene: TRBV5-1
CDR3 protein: ASSLPGETQY

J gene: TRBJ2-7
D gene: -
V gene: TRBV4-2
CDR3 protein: ASSQDEGIRNEQY

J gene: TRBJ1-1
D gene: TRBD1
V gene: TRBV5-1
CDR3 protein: ASSTDGTVTEAF

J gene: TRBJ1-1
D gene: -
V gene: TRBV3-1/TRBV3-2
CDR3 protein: ASSHDSVAGFQAF

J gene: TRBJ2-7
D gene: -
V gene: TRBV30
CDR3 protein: AGSQGFGAYEQY

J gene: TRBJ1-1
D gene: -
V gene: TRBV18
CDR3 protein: ASSPANTEAF

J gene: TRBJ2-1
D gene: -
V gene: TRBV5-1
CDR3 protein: ASSSLEGSYNEQF

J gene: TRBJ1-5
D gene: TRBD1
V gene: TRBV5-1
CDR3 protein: ASSGGQGNQPQH

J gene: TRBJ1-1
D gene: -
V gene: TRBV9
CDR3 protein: ASSVDPGGTEAF

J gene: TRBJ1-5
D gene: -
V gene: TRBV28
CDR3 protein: ASRSDRYSNQPQH

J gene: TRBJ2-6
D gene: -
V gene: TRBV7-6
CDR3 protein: ATETGTLSGANVLT

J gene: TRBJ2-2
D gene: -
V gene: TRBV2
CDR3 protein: ASSGPPGNTGELF

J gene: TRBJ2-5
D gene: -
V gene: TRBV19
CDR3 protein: ASSIKGQLGWETQY

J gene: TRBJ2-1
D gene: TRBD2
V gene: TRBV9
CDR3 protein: ASSVVSGGINEQF

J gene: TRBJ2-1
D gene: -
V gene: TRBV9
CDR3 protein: ASSVDLGGGEQF

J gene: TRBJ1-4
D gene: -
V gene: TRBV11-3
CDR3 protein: ASSLDVVGRDEKLF

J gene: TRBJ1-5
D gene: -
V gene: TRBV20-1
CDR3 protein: SASLRGGDQPQH

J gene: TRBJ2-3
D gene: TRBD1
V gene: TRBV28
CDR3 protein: ASSLWGTAQADTQY

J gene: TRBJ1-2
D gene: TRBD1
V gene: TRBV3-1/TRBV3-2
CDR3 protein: ASSTGTGGFT

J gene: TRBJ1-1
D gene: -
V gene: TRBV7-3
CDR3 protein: ASSTVWNTEAF

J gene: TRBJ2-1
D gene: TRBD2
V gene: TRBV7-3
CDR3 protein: ASSPVAAGGSAEQF

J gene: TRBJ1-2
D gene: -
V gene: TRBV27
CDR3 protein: ASSAGLGSYGYT

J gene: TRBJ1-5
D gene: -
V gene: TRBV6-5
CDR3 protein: ASSYSRTPSNQPQH

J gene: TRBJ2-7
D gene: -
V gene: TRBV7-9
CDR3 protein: ASSLDPHYEQY

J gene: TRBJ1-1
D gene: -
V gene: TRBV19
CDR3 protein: ASIPRGRNTEAF

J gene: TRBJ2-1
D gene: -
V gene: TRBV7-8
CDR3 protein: ASSLGSRTLREQF

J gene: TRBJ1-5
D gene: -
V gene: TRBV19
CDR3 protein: ASSNWGPGPQH

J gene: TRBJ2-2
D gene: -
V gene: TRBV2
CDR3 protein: ASSQGTPPRGTGELF

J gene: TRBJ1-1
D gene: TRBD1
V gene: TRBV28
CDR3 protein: ASCDRVTLKAF

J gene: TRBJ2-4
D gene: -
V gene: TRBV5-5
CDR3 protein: ASSFRDGTIQY

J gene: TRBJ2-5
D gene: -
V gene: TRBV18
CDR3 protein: ASSPGQKTQY

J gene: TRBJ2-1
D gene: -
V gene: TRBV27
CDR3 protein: ASSLLAGLSSSYNEQF

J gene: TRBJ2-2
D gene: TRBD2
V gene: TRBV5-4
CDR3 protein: ASSLGLAGNTGELF

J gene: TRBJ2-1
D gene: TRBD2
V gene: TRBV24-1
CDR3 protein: ATSDFSGSSYNEQF

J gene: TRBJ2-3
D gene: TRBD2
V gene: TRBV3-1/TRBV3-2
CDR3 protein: ASSPGTSGRGATDTQY

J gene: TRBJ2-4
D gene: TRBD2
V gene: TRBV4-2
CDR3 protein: ASSQVGSEAGATIQY